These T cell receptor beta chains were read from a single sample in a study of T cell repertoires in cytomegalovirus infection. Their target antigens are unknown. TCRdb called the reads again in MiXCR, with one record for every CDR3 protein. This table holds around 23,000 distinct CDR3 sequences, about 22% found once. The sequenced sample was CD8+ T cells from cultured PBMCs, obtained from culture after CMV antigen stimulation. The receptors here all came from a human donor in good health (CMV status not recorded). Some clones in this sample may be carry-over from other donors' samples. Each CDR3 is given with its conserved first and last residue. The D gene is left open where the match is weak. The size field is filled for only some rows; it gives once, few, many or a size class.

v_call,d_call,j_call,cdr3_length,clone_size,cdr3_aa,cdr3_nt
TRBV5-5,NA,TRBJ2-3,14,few,CASSSLGGTDTQYF,TGTGCCAGCAGCTCTCTAGGGGGCACAGATACGCAGTATTTT
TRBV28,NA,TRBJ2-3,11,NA,CASQTLDTQYF,TGTGCCAGCCAGACGTTGGATACGCAGTATTTT
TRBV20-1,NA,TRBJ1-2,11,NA,CSAREGEGYTF,TGCAGTGCTAGAGAGGGGGAAGGCTACACCTTC
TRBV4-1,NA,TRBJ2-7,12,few,CASSHDSYEQYF,TGCGCCAGCAGCCATGATAGCTACGAGCAGTACTTC
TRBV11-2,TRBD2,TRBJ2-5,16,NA,CASSLGSAGGQETQYF,TGTGCCAGCAGCTTAGGGTCAGCGGGGGGGCAAGAGACCCAGTACTTC
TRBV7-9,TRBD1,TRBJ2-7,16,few,CASSLGKRDRGLEQYF,TGTGCCAGCAGCTTAGGGAAACGGGACAGGGGGCTGGAGCAGTACTTC
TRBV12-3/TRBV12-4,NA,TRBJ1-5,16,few,CASSLARWPRPQPQHF,TGTGCCAGCAGTTTAGCGCGGTGGCCGAGGCCACAGCCCCAGCATTTT
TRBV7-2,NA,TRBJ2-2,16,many,CASSFSPTGNTGELFF,TGTGCCAGCAGCTTTAGTCCGACAGGGAACACCGGGGAGCTGTTTTTT
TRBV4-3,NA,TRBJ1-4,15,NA,CASSQDVGGWEKLFF,TGCGCCAGCAGCCAAGATGTCGGGGGTTGGGAAAAACTGTTTTTT
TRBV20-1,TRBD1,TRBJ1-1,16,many,CSARRPGGQVNTEAFF,TGCAGTGCTAGACGTCCCGGGGGACAGGTGAACACTGAAGCTTTCTTT
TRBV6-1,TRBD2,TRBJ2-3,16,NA,CASSEWTSGGADTQYF,TGTGCCAGCAGTGAATGGACTAGCGGGGGCGCAGATACGCAGTATTTT
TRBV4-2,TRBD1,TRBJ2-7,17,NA,CASSQDTGGSVVYEQYF,TGTGCCAGCAGCCAAGACACAGGGGGCTCGGTGGTCTACGAGCAGTACTTC
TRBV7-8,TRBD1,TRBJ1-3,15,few,CASSLGQGTGNTIYF,TGTGCCAGCAGCTTAGGACAGGGGACTGGAAACACCATATATTTT
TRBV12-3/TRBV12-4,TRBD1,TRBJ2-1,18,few,CASSQAPLGQGDNNEQFF,TGTGCCAGCAGCCAAGCCCCCCTCGGACAGGGCGATAACAATGAGCAGTTCTTC
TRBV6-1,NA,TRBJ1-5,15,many,CASNLNTYSNQPQHF,TGTGCCAGCAACCTAAACACCTATAGCAATCAGCCCCAGCATTTT
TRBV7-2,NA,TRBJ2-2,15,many,CASSLQGDNTGELFF,TGTGCCAGCAGCTTACAAGGGGATAACACCGGGGAGCTGTTTTTT
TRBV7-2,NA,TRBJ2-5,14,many,CASSSRARRETQYF,TGTGCCAGCAGCTCCAGGGCCCGCCGGGAGACCCAGTACTTC
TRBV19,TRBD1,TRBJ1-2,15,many,CASSDHLGDSYGYTF,TGTGCCAGTAGTGACCACTTGGGGGACAGCTATGGCTACACCTTC
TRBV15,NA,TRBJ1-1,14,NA,CATSPIGTNTEAFF,TGTGCCACCAGCCCGATCGGGACGAACACTGAAGCTTTCTTT
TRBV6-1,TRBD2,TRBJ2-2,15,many,CASSGLAGDTGELFF,TGTGCCAGCAGTGGACTAGCGGGGGACACCGGGGAGCTGTTTTTT
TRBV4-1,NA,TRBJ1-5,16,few,CASSQDLSGLNQPQHF,TGCGCCAGCAGCCAAGATCTATCGGGGCTCAATCAGCCCCAGCATTTT
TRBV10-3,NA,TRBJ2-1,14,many,CAIMYSQVYNEQFF,TGTGCCATCATGTATTCGCAGGTCTACAATGAGCAGTTCTTC